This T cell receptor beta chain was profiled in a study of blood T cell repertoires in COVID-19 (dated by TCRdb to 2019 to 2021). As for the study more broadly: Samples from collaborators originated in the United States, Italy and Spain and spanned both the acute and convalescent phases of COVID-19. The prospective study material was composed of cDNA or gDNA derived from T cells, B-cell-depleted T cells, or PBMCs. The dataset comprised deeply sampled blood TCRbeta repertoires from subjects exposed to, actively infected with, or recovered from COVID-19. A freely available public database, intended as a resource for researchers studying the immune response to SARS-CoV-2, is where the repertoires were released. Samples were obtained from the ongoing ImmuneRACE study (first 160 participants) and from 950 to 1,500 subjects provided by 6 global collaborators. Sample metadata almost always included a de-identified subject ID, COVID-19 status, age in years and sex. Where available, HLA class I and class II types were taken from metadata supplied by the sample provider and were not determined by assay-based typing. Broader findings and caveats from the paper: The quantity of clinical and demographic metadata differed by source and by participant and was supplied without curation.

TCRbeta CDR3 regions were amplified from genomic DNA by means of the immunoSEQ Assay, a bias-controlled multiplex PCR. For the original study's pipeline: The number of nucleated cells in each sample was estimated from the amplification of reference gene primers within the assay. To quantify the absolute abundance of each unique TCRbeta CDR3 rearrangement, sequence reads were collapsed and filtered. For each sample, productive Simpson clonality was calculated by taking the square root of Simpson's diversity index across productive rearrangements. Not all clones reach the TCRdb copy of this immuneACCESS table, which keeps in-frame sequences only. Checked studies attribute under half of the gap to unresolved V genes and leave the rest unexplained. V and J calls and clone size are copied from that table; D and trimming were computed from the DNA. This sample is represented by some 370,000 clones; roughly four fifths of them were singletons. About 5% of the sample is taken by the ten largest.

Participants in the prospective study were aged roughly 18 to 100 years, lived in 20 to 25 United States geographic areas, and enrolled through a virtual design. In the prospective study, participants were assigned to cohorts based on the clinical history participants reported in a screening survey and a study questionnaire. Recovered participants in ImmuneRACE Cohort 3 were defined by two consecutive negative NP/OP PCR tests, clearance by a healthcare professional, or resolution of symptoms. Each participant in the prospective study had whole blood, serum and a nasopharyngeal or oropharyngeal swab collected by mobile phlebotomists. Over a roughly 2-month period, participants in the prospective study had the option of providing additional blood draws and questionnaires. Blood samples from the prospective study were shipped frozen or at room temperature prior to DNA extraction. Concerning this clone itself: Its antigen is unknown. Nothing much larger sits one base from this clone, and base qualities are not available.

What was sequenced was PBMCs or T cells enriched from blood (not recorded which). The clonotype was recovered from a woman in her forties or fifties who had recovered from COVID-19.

The CDR3 sequence is CASSEASGGKETQYF. The DNA sequence follows: TGTGCCAGCAGTGAAGCTTCGGGAGGGAAAGAGACCCAGTACTTC. The chain was built from TRBV2 and TRBJ2-5, with 8 bases aligning to TRBD2. Inclusive of the bounding cysteine and phenylalanine, the CDR3 is 15 residues long. The only DNA kept is the CDR3, 45 bases in frame from the first base. Via the germline V gene, CDR1 is SNHLY and CDR2 FYNNEI. For this chain, trimming is 0 bases at the V end and 3 bases at the J end, and the number of junction bases without a gene match is 3.